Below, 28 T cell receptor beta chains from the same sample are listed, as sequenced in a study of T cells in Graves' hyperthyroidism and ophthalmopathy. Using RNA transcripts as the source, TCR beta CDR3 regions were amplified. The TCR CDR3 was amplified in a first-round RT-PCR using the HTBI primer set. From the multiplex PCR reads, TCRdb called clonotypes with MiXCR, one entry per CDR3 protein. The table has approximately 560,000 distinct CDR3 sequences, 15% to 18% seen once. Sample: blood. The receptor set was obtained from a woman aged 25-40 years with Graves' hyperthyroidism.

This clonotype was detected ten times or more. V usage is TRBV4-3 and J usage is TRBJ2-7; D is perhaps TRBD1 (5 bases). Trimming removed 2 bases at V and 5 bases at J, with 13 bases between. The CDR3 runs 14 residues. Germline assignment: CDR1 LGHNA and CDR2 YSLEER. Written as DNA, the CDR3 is TGCGCCAGCAGCCAAACGAGACAGTCTGACGAGCAGTACTTC. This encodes CASSQTRQSDEQYF.

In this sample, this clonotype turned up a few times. The CDR3 sequence is CATSASGLAGNTGELFF. As DNA, the CDR3 is TGTGCCACCAGTGCCTCGGGACTAGCGGGTAACACCGGGGAGCTGTTTTTT. This chain joins TRBV24-1 and TRBJ2-2; the match to TRBD2 covers 12 bases. Germline V lookup: CDR1 KGHDR, CDR2 SFDVKD. The J segment lost 2 bases and the V segment lost 5 bases, leaving 5 bases of the junction unmatched. The length of the CDR3 is 17 residues.

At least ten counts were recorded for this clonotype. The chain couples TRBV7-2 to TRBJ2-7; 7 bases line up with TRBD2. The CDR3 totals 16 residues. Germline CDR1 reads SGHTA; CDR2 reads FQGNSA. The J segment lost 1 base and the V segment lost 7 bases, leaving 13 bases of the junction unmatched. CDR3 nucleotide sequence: TGTGCCAGCATCTCGCGATGGGGGAGGGGTTCCTACGAGCAGTACTTC. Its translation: CASISRWGRGSYEQYF.

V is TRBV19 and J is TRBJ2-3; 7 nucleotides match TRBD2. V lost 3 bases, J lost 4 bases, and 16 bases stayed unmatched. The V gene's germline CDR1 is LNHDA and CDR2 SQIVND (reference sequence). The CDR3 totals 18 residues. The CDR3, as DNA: TGTGCCAGTAGTATTTCCTCTCGGGCGGTACTAGCGTCAGATACGCAGTATTTT. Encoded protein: CASSISSRAVLASDTQYF.

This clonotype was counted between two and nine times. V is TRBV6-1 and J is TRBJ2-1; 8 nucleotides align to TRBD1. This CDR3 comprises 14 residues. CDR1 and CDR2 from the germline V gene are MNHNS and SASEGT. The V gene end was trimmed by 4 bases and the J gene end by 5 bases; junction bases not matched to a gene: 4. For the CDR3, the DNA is TGTGCCAGCAGTGCCAGGGGGCTAAACAATGAGCAGTTCTTC. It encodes CASSARGLNNEQFF.

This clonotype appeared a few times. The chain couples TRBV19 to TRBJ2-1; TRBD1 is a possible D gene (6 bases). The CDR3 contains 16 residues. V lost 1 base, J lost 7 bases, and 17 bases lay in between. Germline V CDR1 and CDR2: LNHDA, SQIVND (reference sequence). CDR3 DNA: TGTGCCAGTAGTATAGTTAGGGGGACCGACGCTAATGAGCAGTTCTTC. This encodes CASSIVRGTDANEQFF.

The CDR3 DNA reads TGTGCCAGCAGCTACCGTGTCGGGGGCAGGGAGACCCAGTACTTC. Amino acid sequence: CASSYRVGGRETQYF. V is TRBV7-2 and J is TRBJ2-5; D is perhaps TRBD1 or TRBD2 (6 bases each). There are 15 residues in the CDR3. Germline V lookup: CDR1 SGHTA, CDR2 FQGNSA. Trimming cost V 4 bases and J 5 bases, with 17 bases left between them.

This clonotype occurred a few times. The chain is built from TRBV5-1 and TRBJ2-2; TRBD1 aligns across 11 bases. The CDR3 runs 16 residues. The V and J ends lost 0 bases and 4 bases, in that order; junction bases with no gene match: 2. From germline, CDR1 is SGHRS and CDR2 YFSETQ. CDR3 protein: CASSLGTGGPTGELFF. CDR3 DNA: TGCGCCAGCAGCTTGGGGACAGGGGGCCCCACCGGGGAGCTGTTTTTT.

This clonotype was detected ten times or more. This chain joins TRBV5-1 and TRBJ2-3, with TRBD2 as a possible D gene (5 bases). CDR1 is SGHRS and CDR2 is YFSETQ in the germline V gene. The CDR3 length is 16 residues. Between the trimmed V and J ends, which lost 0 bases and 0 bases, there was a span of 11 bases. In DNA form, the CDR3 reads TGCGCCAGCAGCTTGGCCGTGGACTTTAGCACAGATACGCAGTATTTT. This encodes CASSLAVDFSTDTQYF.

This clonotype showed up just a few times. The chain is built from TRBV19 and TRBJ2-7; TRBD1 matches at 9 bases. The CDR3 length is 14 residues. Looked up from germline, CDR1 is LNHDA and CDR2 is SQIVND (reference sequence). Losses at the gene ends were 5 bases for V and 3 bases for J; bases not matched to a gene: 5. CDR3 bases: TGTGCCAGTAGTGGCCGGGACAGGGTCTACGAGCAGTACTTC. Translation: CASSGRDRVYEQYF.

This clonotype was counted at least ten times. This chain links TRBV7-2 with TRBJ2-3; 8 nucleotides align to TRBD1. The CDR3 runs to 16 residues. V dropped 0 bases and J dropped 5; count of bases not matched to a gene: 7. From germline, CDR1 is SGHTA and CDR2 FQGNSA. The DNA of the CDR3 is TGTGCCAGCAGCTTAGCGAACCAGGGGGCGGGAGATACGCAGTATTTT. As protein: CASSLANQGAGDTQYF.

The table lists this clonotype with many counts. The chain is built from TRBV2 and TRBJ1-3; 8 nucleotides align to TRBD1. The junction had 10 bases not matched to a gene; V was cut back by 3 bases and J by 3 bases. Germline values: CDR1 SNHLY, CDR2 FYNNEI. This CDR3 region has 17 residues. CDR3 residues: CASSDPGGPRDGNTIYF. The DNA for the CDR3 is TGTGCCAGCAGTGATCCAGGGGGCCCCAGGGATGGAAACACCATATATTTT.

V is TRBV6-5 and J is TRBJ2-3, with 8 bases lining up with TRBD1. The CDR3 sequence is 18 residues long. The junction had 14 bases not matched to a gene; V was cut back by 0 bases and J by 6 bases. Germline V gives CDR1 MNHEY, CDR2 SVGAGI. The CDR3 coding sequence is TGTGCCAGCAGTTACTCTCCGCCCGACAGGGGCTTCAGCGATACGCAGTATTTT. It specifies CASSYSPPDRGFSDTQYF.

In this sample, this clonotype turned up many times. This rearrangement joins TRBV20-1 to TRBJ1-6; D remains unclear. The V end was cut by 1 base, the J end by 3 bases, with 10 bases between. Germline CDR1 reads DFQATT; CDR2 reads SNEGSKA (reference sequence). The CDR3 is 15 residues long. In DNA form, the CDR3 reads TGCAGTGCTAGAGGAGTTCGGCTCTATAATTCACCCCTCCACTTT. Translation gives CSARGVRLYNSPLHF.

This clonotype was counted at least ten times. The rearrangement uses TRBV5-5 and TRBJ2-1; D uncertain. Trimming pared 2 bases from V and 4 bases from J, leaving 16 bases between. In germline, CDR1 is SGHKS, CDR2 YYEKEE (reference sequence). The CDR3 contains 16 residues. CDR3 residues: CASSFSNPNLYNEQFF. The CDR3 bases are TGTGCCAGCAGCTTCAGTAACCCAAATCTTTACAATGAGCAGTTCTTC.

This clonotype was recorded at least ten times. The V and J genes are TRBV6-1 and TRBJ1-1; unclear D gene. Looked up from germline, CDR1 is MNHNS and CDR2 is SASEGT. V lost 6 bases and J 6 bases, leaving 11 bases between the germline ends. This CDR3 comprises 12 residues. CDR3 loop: CASRERTAEAFF. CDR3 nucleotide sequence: TGTGCCAGCAGAGAACGGACCGCTGAAGCTTTCTTT.

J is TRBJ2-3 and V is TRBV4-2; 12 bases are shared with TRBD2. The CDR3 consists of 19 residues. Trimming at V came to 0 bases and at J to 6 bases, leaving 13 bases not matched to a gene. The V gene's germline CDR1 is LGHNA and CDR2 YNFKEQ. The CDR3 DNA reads TGTGCCAGCAGCCAAGAATTGGTTGGGCTAGCGGGAGGGCCTGATACGCAGTATTTT. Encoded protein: CASSQELVGLAGGPDTQYF.

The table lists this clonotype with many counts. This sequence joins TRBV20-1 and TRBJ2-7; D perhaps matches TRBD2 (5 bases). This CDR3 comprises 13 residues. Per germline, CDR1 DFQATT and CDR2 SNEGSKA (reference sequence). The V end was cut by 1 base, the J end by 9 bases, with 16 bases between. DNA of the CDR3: TGCAGTGCTAGAGTTAGCGACCTCTTAGGGCAGTACTTC. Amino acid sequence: CSARVSDLLGQYF.

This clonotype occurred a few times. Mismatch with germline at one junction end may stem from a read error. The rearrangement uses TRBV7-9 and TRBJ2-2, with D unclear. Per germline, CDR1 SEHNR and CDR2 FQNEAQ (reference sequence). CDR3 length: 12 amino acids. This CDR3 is CASSLEGSVPVF. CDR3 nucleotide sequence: TGTGCCAGCAGCTTAGAGGGTTCAGTCCCCGTTTTT. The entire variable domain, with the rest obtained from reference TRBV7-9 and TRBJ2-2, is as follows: DTGVSQNPRHKITKRGQNVTFRCDPISEHNRLYWYRQTLGQGPEFLTYFQNEAQLEKSRLLSDRFSAERPKGSFSTLEIQRTEQGDSAMYLCASSLEGSVPVFGEGSRLTVL.

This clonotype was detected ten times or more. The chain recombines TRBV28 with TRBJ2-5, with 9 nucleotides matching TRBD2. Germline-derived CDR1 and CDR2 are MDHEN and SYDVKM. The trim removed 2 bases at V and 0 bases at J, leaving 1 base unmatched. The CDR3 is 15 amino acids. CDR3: CASSLAGGNQETQYF. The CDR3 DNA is TGTGCCAGCAGTTTAGCGGGAGGGAACCAAGAGACCCAGTACTTC.

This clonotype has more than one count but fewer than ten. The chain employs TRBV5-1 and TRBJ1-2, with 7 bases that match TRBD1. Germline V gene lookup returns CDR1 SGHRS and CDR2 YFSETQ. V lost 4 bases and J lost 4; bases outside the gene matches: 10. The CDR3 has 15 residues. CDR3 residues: CASSGTTGISYGYTF. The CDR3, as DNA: TGCGCCAGCAGCGGGACGACAGGGATTTCCTATGGCTACACCTTC.

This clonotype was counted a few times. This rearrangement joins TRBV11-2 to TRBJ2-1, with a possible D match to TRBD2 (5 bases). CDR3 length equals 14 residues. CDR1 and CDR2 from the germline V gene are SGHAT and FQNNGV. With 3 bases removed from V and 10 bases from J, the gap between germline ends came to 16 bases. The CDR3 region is CASSFRTSTGEQFF. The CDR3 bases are TGTGCCAGCAGCTTCCGGACTTCAACCGGGGAGCAGTTCTTC.

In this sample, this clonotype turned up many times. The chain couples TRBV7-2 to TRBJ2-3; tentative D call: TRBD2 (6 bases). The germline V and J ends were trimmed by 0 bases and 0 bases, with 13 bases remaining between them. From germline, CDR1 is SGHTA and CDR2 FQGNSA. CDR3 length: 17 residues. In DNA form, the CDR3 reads TGTGCCAGCAGCTTAGCGTGGGGGGAAATAAGCACAGATACGCAGTATTTT. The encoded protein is CASSLAWGEISTDTQYF.

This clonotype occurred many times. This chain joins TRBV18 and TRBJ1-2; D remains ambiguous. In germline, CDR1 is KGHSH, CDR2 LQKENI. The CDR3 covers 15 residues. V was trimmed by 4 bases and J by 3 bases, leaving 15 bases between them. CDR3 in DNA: TGTGCCAGCTCACTGGATATGATAGCACACTATGGCTACACCTTC. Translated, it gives CASSLDMIAHYGYTF.

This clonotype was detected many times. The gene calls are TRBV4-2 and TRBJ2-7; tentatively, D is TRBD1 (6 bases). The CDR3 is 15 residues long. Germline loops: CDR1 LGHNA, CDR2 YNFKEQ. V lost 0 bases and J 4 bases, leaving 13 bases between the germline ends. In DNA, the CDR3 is TGTGCCAGCAGCCAAGAGGCAGGGGCCCGATACGAGCAGTACTTC. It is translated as CASSQEAGARYEQYF.

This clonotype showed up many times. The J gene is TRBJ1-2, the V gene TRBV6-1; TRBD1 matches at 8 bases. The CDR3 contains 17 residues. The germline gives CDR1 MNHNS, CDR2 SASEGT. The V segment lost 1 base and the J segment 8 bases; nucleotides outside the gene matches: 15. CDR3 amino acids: CASSEDAGGATSQGYTF. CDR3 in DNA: TGTGCCAGCAGTGAAGACGCAGGGGGCGCGACAAGTCAAGGCTACACCTTC.

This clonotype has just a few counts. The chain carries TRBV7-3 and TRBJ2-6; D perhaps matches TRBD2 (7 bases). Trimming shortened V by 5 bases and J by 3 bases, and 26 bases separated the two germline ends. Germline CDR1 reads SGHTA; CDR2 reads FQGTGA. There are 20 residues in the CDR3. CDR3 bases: TGTGCCAGCAGCCCCTTGCGGGGGCCAGGGGCTTCGGGTGGGGCCAACGTCCTGACTTTC. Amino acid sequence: CASSPLRGPGASGGANVLTF.

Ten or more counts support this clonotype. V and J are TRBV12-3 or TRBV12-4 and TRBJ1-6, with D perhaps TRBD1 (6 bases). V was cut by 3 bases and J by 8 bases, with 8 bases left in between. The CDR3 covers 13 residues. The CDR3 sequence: CASSLGAYSPLHF. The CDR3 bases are TGTGCCAGCAGTTTGGGGGCTTATTCACCCCTCCACTTT.